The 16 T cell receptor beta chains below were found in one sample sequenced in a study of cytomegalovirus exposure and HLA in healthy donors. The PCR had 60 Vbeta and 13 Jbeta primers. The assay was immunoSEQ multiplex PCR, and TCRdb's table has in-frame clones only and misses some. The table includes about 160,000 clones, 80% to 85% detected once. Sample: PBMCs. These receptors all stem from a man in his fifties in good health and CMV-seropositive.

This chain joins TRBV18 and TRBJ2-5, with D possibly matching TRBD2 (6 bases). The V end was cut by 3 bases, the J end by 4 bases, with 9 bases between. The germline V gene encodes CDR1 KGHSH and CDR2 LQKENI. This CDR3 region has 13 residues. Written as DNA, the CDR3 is TGTGCCAGCTCACCCCGGGGGATAGAGACCCAGTACTTC. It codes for CASSPRGIETQYF.

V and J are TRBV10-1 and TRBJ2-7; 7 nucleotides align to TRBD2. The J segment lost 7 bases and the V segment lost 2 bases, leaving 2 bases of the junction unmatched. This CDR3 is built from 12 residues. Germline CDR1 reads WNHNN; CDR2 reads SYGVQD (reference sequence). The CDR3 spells CASSEQGGEQYF. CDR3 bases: TGCGCCAGCAGTGAGCAGGGAGGGGAGCAGTACTTC.

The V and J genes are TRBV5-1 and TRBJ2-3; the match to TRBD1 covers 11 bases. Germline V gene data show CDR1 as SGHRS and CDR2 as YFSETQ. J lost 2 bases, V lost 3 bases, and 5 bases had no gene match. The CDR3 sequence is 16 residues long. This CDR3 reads CASSWGDRGYTDTQYF. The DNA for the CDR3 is TGCGCCAGCAGCTGGGGGGACAGGGGGTACACAGATACGCAGTATTTT.

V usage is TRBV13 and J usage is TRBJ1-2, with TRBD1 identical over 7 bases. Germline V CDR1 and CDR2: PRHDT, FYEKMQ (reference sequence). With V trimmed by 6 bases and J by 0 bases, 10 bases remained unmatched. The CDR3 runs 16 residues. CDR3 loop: CASRPSTGVTNYGYTF. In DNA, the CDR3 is TGTGCCAGCAGACCTTCTACAGGGGTTACTAACTATGGCTACACCTTC.

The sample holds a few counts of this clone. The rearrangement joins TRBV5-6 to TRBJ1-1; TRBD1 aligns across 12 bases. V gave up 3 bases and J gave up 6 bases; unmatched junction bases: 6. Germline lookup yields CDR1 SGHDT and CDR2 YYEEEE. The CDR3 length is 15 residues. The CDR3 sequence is CASSYGTGGMAEAFF. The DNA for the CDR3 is TGTGCCAGCAGCTATGGGACAGGGGGCATGGCTGAAGCTTTCTTT.

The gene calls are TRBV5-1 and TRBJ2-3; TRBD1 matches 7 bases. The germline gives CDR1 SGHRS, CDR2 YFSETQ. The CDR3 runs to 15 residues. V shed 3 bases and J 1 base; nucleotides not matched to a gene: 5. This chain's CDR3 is CASSSSGTGTDTQYF. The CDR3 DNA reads TGCGCCAGCAGCTCCTCCGGGACAGGCACAGATACGCAGTATTTT.

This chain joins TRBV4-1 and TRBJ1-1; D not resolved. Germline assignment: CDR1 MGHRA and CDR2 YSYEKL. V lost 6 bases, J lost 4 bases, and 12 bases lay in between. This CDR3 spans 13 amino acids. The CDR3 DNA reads TGCGCCAGCAGGAGCGGGCATCTCACTGAAGCTTTCTTT. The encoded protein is CASRSGHLTEAFF.

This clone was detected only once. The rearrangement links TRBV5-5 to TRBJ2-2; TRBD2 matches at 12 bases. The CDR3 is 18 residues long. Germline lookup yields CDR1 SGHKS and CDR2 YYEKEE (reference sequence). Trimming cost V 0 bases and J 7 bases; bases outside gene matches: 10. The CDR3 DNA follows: TGTGCCAGCAGCTTGGAGGGGGAGACTAGCGGGAGAGTCGGGGAGCTGTTTTTT. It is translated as CASSLEGETSGRVGELFF. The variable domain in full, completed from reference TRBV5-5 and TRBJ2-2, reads DAGVTQSPTHLIKTRGQQVTLRCSPISGHKSVSWYQQVLGQGPQFIFQYYEKEERGRGNFPDRFSARQFPNYSSELNVNALLLGDSALYLCASSLEGETSGRVGELFFGEGSRLTVL.

The CDR3 region is CASSLLVRDQAGTDTQYF. CDR3 coding DNA: TGTGCCAGCAGCTTATTAGTGCGGGATCAAGCGGGCACAGATACGCAGTATTTT. The genes are TRBV7-3 and TRBJ2-3; possibly TRBD2 for D (6 bases). The CDR3 is made up of 18 amino acids. Germline CDR1 and CDR2: SGHTA and FQGTGA. With 2 bases removed from V and 1 base from J, the gap between germline ends came to 19 bases.

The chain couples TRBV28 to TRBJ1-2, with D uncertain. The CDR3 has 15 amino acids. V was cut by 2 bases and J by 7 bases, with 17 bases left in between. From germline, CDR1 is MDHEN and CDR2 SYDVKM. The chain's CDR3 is CASSLPNSQRAGYTF. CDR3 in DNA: TGTGCCAGCAGTTTACCCAATTCTCAGAGGGCTGGCTACACCTTC.

Written as DNA, the CDR3 is TGTGCCAGTAGTATAGGGCGGGGCTCTGAAGCTTTCTTT. As protein: CASSIGRGSEAFF. The chain has TRBV19 and TRBJ1-1, with D possibly being TRBD1 (5 bases). Germline assignment: CDR1 LNHDA and CDR2 SQIVND (reference sequence). V was pared by 1 base and J by 6 bases, with 9 bases between. There are 13 residues in the CDR3.

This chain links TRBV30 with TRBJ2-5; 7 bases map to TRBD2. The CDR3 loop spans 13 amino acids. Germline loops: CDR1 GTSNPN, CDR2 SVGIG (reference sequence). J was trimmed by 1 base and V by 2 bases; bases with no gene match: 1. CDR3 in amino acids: CAWSRLAQETQYF. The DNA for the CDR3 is TGTGCCTGGAGTCGACTAGCCCAAGAGACCCAGTACTTC. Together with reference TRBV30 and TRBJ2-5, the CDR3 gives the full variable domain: SQTIHQWPATLVQPVGSPLSLECTVEGTSNPNLYWYRQAAGRGLQLLFYSVGIGQISSEVPQNLSASRPQDRQFILSSKKLLLSDSGFYLCAWSRLAQETQYFGPGTRLLVL.

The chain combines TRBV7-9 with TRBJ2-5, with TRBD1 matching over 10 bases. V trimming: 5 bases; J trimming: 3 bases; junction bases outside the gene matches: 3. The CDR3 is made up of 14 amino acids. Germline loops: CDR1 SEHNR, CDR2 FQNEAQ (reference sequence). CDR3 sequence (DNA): TGTGCCAGCAGCCGCGGACAGGGGGAAGAGACCCAGTACTTC. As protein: CASSRGQGEETQYF.

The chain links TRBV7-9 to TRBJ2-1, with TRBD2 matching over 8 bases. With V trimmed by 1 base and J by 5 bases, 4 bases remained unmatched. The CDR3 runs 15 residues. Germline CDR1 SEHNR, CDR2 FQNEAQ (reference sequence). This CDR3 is CASSLGGGPHNEQFF. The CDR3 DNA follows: TGTGCCAGCAGCTTAGGCGGGGGGCCCCACAATGAGCAGTTCTTC.

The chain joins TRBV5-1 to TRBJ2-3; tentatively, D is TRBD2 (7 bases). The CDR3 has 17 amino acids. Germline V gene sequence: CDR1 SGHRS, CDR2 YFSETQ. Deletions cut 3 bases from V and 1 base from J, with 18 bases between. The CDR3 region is CASSSEPQGGGTDTQYF. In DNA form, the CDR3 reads TGCGCCAGCAGCTCAGAACCACAGGGAGGGGGCACAGATACGCAGTATTTT.

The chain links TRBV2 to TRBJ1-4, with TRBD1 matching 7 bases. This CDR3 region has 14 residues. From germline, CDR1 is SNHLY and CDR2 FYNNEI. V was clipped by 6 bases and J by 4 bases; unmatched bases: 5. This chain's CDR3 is CASRKGALNEKLFF. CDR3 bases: TGTGCCAGCAGAAAGGGGGCGCTTAATGAAAAACTGTTTTTT.